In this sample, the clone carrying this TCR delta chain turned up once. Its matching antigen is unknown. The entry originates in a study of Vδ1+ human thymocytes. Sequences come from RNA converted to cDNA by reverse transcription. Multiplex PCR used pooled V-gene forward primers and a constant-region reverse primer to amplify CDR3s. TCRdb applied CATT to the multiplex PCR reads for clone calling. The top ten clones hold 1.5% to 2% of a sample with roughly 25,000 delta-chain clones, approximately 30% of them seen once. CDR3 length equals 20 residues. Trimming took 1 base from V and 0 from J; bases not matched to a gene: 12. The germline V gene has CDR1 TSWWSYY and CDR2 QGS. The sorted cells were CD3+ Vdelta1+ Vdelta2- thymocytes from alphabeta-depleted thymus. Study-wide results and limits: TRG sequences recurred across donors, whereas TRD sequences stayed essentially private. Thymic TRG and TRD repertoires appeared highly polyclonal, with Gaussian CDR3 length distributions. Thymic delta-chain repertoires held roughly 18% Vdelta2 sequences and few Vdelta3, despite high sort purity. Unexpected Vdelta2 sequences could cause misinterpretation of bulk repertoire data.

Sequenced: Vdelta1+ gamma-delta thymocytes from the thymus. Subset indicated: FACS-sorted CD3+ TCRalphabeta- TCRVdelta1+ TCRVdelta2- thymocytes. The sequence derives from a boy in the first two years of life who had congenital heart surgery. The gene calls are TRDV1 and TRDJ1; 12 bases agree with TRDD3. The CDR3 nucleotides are TGTGCTCTTGGGGAACGCCCGCCAAACTGGGGGATACCGTACACCGATAAACTCATCTTT. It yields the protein CALGERPPNWGIPYTDKLIF.